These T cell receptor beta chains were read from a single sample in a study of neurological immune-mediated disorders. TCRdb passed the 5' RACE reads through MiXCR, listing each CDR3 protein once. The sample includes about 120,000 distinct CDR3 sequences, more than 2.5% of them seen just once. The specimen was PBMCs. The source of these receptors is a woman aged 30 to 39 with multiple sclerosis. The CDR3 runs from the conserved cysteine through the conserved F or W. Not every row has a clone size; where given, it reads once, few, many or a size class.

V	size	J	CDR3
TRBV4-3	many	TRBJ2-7	CASSQDPGTYYEQYF
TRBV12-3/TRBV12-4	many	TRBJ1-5	CASRDTDPYQPQHF
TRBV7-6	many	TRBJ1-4	CASSLSWPGETGEKLFF
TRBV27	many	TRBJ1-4	CASSLGVTSNEKLFF
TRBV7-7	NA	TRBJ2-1	CASSKRDAGTALDNEQFF
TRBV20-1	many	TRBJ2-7	CSARDRGVYEQYF
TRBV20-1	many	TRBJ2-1	CSAEEGSGRTQFF
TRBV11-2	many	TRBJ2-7	CASSSGLAGDSYEQYF
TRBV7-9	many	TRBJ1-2	CASSNPTGEEGYTF
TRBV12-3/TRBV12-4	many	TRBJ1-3	CASSPAGNTIYF
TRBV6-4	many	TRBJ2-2	CASSEEAGGHTGELFF
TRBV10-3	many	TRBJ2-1	CATTGTGNHEQFF
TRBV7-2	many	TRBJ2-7	CASSSDSAGHLYEQYF
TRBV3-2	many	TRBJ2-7	CASRRGTYEQYF
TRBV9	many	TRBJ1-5	CASNKGPGGSNQPQHF